The text below deals with one TCR beta chain. This sample was included in a study of blood T cell repertoires in COVID-19. The wider study: Samples representing acute and convalescent COVID-19 were sourced from the United States, Italy and Spain. T cells, B-cell-depleted T cells, or PBMCs supplied cDNA or gDNA.

Germline lookup yields CDR1 SEHNR and CDR2 FQNEAQ (reference sequence). V was clipped by 6 bases and J by 3 bases; unmatched bases: 7. The CDR3 consists of 15 residues. In the authors' workflow: Amplified reference gene primers provided the basis for estimating nucleated cell counts. The table came from immunoSEQ multiplex PCR; TCRdb's copy has only in-frame clones and leaves some out. V and J calls and clone size are copied from that table; D and trimming were computed from the DNA. The data contain about 200,000 clones, roughly 84% of them singletons. The chain has TRBV7-9 and TRBJ2-2; 7 bases are a match to TRBD1. Material: peripheral blood. This TCR derives from a woman of 80 years or more with acute or convalescent COVID-19. The CDR3 protein is CASRRQGIDTGELFF. The CDR3, as DNA: TGTGCCAGCAGAAGACAGGGAATCGACACCGGGGAGCTGTTTTTT. Full variable domain (remainder filled in from reference TRBV7-9 and TRBJ2-2): DTGVSQNPRHKITKRGQNVTFRCDPISEHNRLYWYRQTLGQGPEFLTYFQNEAQLEKSRLLSDRFSAERPKGSFSTLEIQRTEQGDSAMYLCASRRQGIDTGELFFGEGSRLTVL.